This T cell receptor (beta chain) was identified in a study of T cells in Graves' hyperthyroidism and ophthalmopathy. Authors of the study amplified TCR beta CDR3 regions from RNA transcripts. HTBI primers were the set used in a first-round RT-PCR of the TCR CDR3. TCRdb passed the multiplex PCR reads through MiXCR, listing each CDR3 protein once. Here the sample spans 500,000 to 650,000 distinct CDR3 sequences, around 43% being singletons. The sequencing sample was made of peripheral blood or thyroid tissue (not recorded which). The receptor comes from an adult woman with Graves' disease, either hyperthyroidism or ophthalmopathy (not recorded which).

CDR3 DNA: TGTGCCAGCAGCTTCCGGGACAGGGGACTGGACACTGAAGCTTTCTTT. Its protein is CASSFRDRGLDTEAFF. The V gene is TRBV7-6, the J gene TRBJ1-1, with TRBD1 matching over 10 bases. Trimming at V came to 3 bases and at J to 3 bases, leaving 7 bases not matched to a gene. CDR3 length: 16 residues. Germline V gene data show CDR1 as SGHVS and CDR2 as FNYEAQ.